This T cell receptor (beta chain) came from a study of T cell responses to AZD1222 COVID-19 vaccine. Study context: Second doses at about 4 or about 12 weeks were pooled. Whole-study findings and limits: The donor group comprised mostly white British people and more females; the analysis possibly underestimated clonal diversity. Repertoire sampling happened only post peak T cell response.

Germline V gene data show CDR1 as SGHRS and CDR2 as YFSETQ. The germline V and J ends were trimmed by 4 bases and 8 bases, with 21 bases remaining between them. The CDR3 spans 15 residues. Remarks on this clone: Its antigen is unknown.

The method was immunoSEQ multiplex PCR; TCRdb's version includes in-frame clones alone and lacks a portion of them. This table has around 170,000 clones, about nine tenths appearing once. Specimen: peripheral blood, collected on day 0 of AZD1222 vaccination. The receptor was isolated from an adult in good health. J is TRBJ1-2 and V is TRBV5-1; maybe TRBD1 (6 bases). The CDR3 loop is CASSPGELGARGYTF. The CDR3 nucleotides are TGCGCCAGCAGCCCAGGAGAGTTGGGGGCAAGGGGCTACACCTTC. The full variable domain, in which reference TRBV5-1 and TRBJ1-2 provide the parts outside the CDR3, is KAGVTQTPRYLIKTRGQQVTLSCSPISGHRSVSWYQQTPGQGLQFLFEYFSETQRNKGNFPGRFSGRQFSNSRSEMNVSTLELGDSALYLCASSPGELGARGYTFGSGTRLTVV.